The 32 T cell receptor beta chains below were found in one sample sequenced in a study of blood T cells in healthy people across ages. PCR was performed a second time for roughly 7 to 12 cycles using a sample-barcoded 5' primer and a J-beta primer mix. TCRdb fed the 5' RACE reads into MiXCR, producing one record per CDR3 protein. The sample lists 700,000 to 900,000 distinct CDR3 sequences, about 26% occurring once. These data also featured in a second study, about T cells of mothers and their children.

Source material: blood. The receptors stem from a boy between 10 and 17 years old in good health.

The chain joins TRBV5-1 to TRBJ2-7; D is unresolved. This CDR3 spans 12 amino acids. V lost 0 bases to trimming and J lost 9 bases, with 10 bases between them. Germline CDR1 SGHRS, CDR2 YFSETQ. The CDR3 is CASSLEQTRQYF. CDR3 DNA sequence: TGCGCCAGCAGCTTGGAGCAGACGCGGCAGTACTTC.

V and J are TRBV20-1 and TRBJ2-5; the D is unclear. Between the trimmed V and J ends, which lost 5 bases and 5 bases, there was a span of 6 bases. Germline-derived CDR1 and CDR2 are DFQATT and SNEGSKA (reference sequence). CDR3 length equals 10 residues. The CDR3 nucleotides read TGCAGTGCTCAGAGGGAGACCCAGTACTTC. This encodes CSAQRETQYF.

The sample holds many counts of this clonotype. The chain carries TRBV12-3 or TRBV12-4 and TRBJ2-5; TRBD2 agrees at 10 bases. Germline trimming cut 10 bases from V and 3 bases from J; bases unmatched to any gene: 5. CDR3 length: 13 residues. The CDR3 DNA is TGTGCCACCAGCGGGGGGGCCGAAGAGACCCAGTACTTC. Encoded protein: CATSGGAEETQYF.

This clonotype was counted only a few times. The chain uses TRBV4-2 and TRBJ1-3; D gene unclear. The ends were cut back, 0 bases at V and 0 bases at J, with 6 bases in the middle. This CDR3 spans 15 amino acids. Germline V gene lookup returns CDR1 LGHNA and CDR2 YNFKEQ. This chain's CDR3 is CASSQDPSSGNTIYF. The CDR3 bases are TGTGCCAGCAGCCAAGATCCGTCCTCTGGAAACACCATATATTTT.

This clonotype was counted between two and nine times. The genes are TRBV20-1 and TRBJ2-1, with 16 nucleotides matching TRBD2. With V trimmed by 6 bases and J by 0 bases, 5 bases remained unmatched. This CDR3 region has 17 residues. Germline values: CDR1 DFQATT, CDR2 SNEGSKA (reference sequence). As DNA, the CDR3 is TGCAGTGCCAGGGGACTAGCGGGGGGGAGCTCCTACAATGAGCAGTTCTTC. Its protein is CSARGLAGGSSYNEQFF.

This clonotype was detected a few times. The chain carries TRBV18 and TRBJ2-7, with no clear D. The last part of the DNA fits TRBJ2-5 better; the J call may be wrong. The CDR3 sequence is 13 residues long. Per the germline V gene, CDR1 is KGHSH and CDR2 is LQKENI. CDR3 nucleotide sequence: TGTGCCAGCTCACCATTCTCAGAAGAGACCCAGTACTTC. Encoded protein: CASSPFSEETQYF.

The rearrangement links TRBV6-1 to TRBJ1-5, with D unclear. The CDR3 is 17 amino acids. Germline CDR1 is MNHNS and CDR2 is SASEGT. The ends were cut back, 6 bases at V and 0 bases at J, with 18 bases in the middle. The chain's CDR3 is CASRQHGLAYSNQPQHF. For the CDR3, the DNA is TGTGCCAGCAGACAACATGGGTTGGCTTATAGCAATCAGCCCCAGCATTTT.

The chain has TRBV5-4 and TRBJ2-3; 8 positions agree with TRBD1. Per the germline V gene, CDR1 is SGHNT and CDR2 is YYREEE (reference sequence). The CDR3 totals 15 residues. Trimming cost V 5 bases and J 4 bases; bases outside gene matches: 9. The CDR3 reads CASSPRDRQADTQYF. The CDR3 DNA is TGTGCCAGCAGTCCCCGGGACAGGCAAGCAGATACGCAGTATTTT.

The chain couples TRBV29-1 to TRBJ1-1, with unresolved D. The CDR3 consists of 16 residues. V shed 0 bases and J shed 6 bases, with 20 bases lying between them. Germline loops: CDR1 SQVTM, CDR2 ANQGSEA. This CDR3 reads CSVEDLLGIGLAEAFF. Written as DNA, the CDR3 is TGCAGCGTTGAAGATCTTCTCGGGATAGGCCTGGCTGAAGCTTTCTTT.

This sequence joins TRBV6-6 and TRBJ2-4; 8 nucleotides agree with TRBD1. CDR3 length: 16 amino acids. Germline CDR1 is MNHNY and CDR2 is SVGAGI (reference sequence). J gave up 0 bases and V 2 bases, and 3 bases lay outside the gene matches. This CDR3 reads CASSYQGAKAKNIQYF. DNA for the CDR3: TGTGCCAGCAGTTACCAGGGGGCGAAAGCCAAAAACATTCAGTACTTC.

This chain joins TRBV7-3 and TRBJ1-1; TRBD1 is a possible D gene (6 bases). With 5 bases removed from V and 5 bases from J, the gap between germline ends came to 18 bases. Germline-derived CDR1 and CDR2 are SGHTA and FQGTGA. CDR3 size: 15 residues. The CDR3 region has the DNA TGTGCCAGCAGCATAAAGCTCCAGGGGCGGACTGAAGCTTTCTTT. Translation gives CASSIKLQGRTEAFF. Full variable domain (missing parts from reference TRBV7-3 and TRBJ1-1): GAGVSQTPSNKVTEKGKYVELRCDPISGHTALYWYRQSLGQGPEFLIYFQGTGAADDSGLPNDRFFAVRPEGSVSTLKIQRTERGDSAVYLCASSIKLQGRTEAFFGQGTRLTVV.

This clonotype was counted only a few times. This chain links TRBV7-3 with TRBJ2-1; 11 bases are a match to TRBD2. CDR1 is SGHTA, CDR2 FQGTGA, per germline. J was trimmed by 3 bases and V by 1 base; bases with no gene match: 8. The CDR3 totals 18 residues. CDR3 sequence reads: CASSLRGPSGGIYNEQFF. CDR3 nucleotide sequence: TGTGCCAGCAGCTTAAGAGGGCCTAGCGGGGGGATCTACAATGAGCAGTTCTTC.

V gene TRBV20-1 combines with J gene TRBJ1-2, with 7 bases fitting TRBD1. Germline CDR1 is DFQATT and CDR2 is SNEGSKA (reference sequence). Trimming cost V 2 bases and J 4 bases; bases outside gene matches: 7. This CDR3 has 14 amino acids. For the CDR3, the DNA is TGCAGTGCTAGATGGAACAGGGGTTCCTATGGCTACACCTTC. Translating gives CSARWNRGSYGYTF.

This clonotype showed up just a few times. The rearrangement joins TRBV6-5 to TRBJ2-7; possibly TRBD1 for D (6 bases). CDR1 and CDR2 (germline): MNHEY, SVGAGI. Trimming removed 0 bases at V and 6 bases at J, with 12 bases between. The CDR3 contains 14 residues. In nucleotides, the CDR3 is TGTGCCAGCAGTTACTCGTTCGCAGGGGTCGAGCAGTACTTC. Protein: CASSYSFAGVEQYF.

The V and J genes are TRBV12-3 or TRBV12-4 and TRBJ1-3; no definite D call. The CDR3 has 16 amino acids. V was pared by 2 bases and J by 4 bases, with 15 bases between. The CDR3 protein is CASSLPDLGLGNTIYF. The CDR3 region has the DNA TGTGCCAGCAGTTTACCAGACTTAGGGCTCGGAAACACCATATATTTT.

CDR3: CASSPDPDTEAFF. The CDR3 DNA reads as TGCGCCAGCAGCCCGGACCCGGACACTGAAGCTTTCTTT. This chain joins TRBV5-1 and TRBJ1-1; D gene ambiguous. Germline assignment: CDR1 SGHRS and CDR2 YFSETQ. The CDR3 spans 13 residues. V gave up 4 bases and J gave up 3 bases, with 10 bases separating them.

This chain uses TRBV12-3 or TRBV12-4 with TRBJ1-1, with D uncertain. The length of the CDR3 is 13 residues. With 3 bases removed from V and 2 bases from J, the gap between germline ends came to 7 bases. The CDR3: CASSLGYNTEAFF. DNA for the CDR3: TGTGCCAGCAGTTTGGGCTATAACACTGAAGCTTTCTTT.

The rearrangement links TRBV28 to TRBJ2-3, with D hard to call. Trimming removed 5 bases at V and 8 bases at J, with 14 bases between. The CDR3 is 13 residues long. Germline values: CDR1 MDHEN, CDR2 SYDVKM. DNA for the CDR3: TGTGCCAGCAGTATAGGGATGACGGGTACGCAGTATTTT. Protein product: CASSIGMTGTQYF.

The gene calls are TRBV6-2 or TRBV6-3 and TRBJ1-2, with D perhaps TRBD1 (6 bases). Trimming left V 6 bases short and J 6 bases short, with 17 bases between. The germline V gene has CDR1 MNHEY and CDR2 SVGEGT. The CDR3 consists of 14 residues. DNA for the CDR3: TGTGCCAGCAGGGGCTTTGGACAGATCCATGGCTACACCTTC. The encoded protein is CASRGFGQIHGYTF.

This clonotype was observed a handful of times. The V gene is TRBV9, the J gene TRBJ1-2; the D gene is possibly TRBD1 (5 bases). Germline V gives CDR1 SGDLS, CDR2 YYNGEE. The CDR3 contains 15 residues. V was pared by 2 bases and J by 2 bases, with 13 bases between. CDR3 in amino acids: CASSVRRAGNYGYTF. CDR3 bases: TGTGCCAGCAGCGTTAGAAGGGCAGGGAACTATGGCTACACCTTC.

This chain links TRBV28 with TRBJ2-7; no reliable D call. V was trimmed by 10 bases and J by 4 bases, leaving 14 bases between them. Germline assignment: CDR1 MDHEN and CDR2 SYDVKM. CDR3 size: 12 residues. This CDR3 reads CATRTLQYEQYF. The CDR3 nucleotides read TGTGCCACCCGGACCCTACAGTACGAGCAGTACTTC.

The rearrangement uses TRBV5-1 and TRBJ2-5; perhaps TRBD1 as D (6 bases). CDR1 is SGHRS and CDR2 is YFSETQ in the germline V gene. The CDR3 is 12 amino acids. Trimming removed 6 bases at V and 4 bases at J, with 10 bases between. CDR3 protein: CASNRAGETQYF. The CDR3 nucleotides are TGCGCCAGCAACAGGGCGGGAGAGACCCAGTACTTC.

The chain has TRBV20-1 and TRBJ2-3; weak D call: TRBD1 (6 bases). The CDR3 is 14 residues long. The germline V gene encodes CDR1 DFQATT and CDR2 SNEGSKA (reference sequence). Trimming stripped 6 bases from V and 0 bases from J, with 13 bases between. In nucleotides, the CDR3 is TGCAGTGCAGATACGGGACACAGCACAGATACGCAGTATTTT. This codes for CSADTGHSTDTQYF.

The CDR3 coding sequence is TGTGCCAGCAGCTCACCCCAGCACAGTTTCGGGGAGCTGTTTTTT. The encoded protein is CASSSPQHSFGELFF. V is TRBV7-9 and J is TRBJ2-2; D is unresolved. This CDR3 is built from 15 residues. Germline V CDR1 and CDR2: SEHNR, FQNEAQ (reference sequence). The V and J ends lost 4 bases and 7 bases respectively, with 16 bases between them.

V is TRBV20-1 and J is TRBJ1-2; D is ambiguous. V lost 3 bases and J 4 bases, leaving 9 bases between the germline ends. The CDR3 loop spans 12 amino acids. Germline assignment: CDR1 DFQATT and CDR2 SNEGSKA (reference sequence). The CDR3 sequence: CSARVAGYGYTF. CDR3 coding DNA: TGCAGTGCTAGGGTCGCGGGCTATGGCTACACCTTC.

The chain couples TRBV12-3 or TRBV12-4 to TRBJ1-2; possible D gene TRBD1, 5 bases. The V end was cut by 11 bases, the J end by 6 bases, with 13 bases between. The CDR3 loop spans 11 amino acids. Here the CDR3 DNA reads TGTGCCGCCGGGGGGATGGATGGCTACACCTTC. Protein: CAAGGMDGYTF.

The CDR3 bases are TGTGCCAGCAGGAGGACAGTGACTGGAAACACCATATATTTT. Protein: CASRRTVTGNTIYF. The chain combines TRBV6-6 with TRBJ1-3, with a weak D call TRBD1 (6 bases). This CDR3 comprises 14 residues. Per germline, CDR1 MNHNY and CDR2 SVGAGI (reference sequence). The ends were cut back, 6 bases at V and 2 bases at J, with 11 bases in the middle.

The chain joins TRBV5-5 to TRBJ1-4, with 7 nucleotides matching TRBD1. After removal of 3 bases from V and 8 bases from J, the junction contained 10 bases not matched to a gene. The CDR3 extends over 15 amino acids. Germline V gene data show CDR1 as SGHKS and CDR2 as YYEKEE (reference sequence). This CDR3 reads CASSSPGGNSEKLFF. The CDR3 DNA reads TGTGCCAGCAGCTCTCCAGGGGGTAACAGCGAAAAACTGTTTTTT.

The CDR3 DNA reads as TGCAGCGTCATATACGACCTGGGGGCTTACAATGAGCAGTTCTTC. This gives the protein CSVIYDLGAYNEQFF. The chain has TRBV29-1 and TRBJ2-1, with a weak D call TRBD1 (6 bases). Per the germline V gene, CDR1 is SQVTM and CDR2 is ANQGSEA. CDR3 length: 15 residues. Trimming stripped 6 bases from V and 4 bases from J, with 19 bases between.

The sample holds a few counts of this clonotype. The chain is built from TRBV14 and TRBJ2-7; D gene ambiguous. Looked up from germline, CDR1 is SGHDN and CDR2 is FVKESK. This CDR3 region has 14 residues. The V gene lost 5 bases and the J gene lost 4 bases, with 15 bases spanning the gap. The CDR3 spells CASSGSVGLYEQYF. CDR3 coding DNA: TGTGCCAGCAGCGGTTCGGTTGGCCTATACGAGCAGTACTTC. Full variable domain (outside the CDR3, taken from reference TRBV14 and TRBJ2-7): EAGVTQFPSHSVIEKGQTVTLRCDPISGHDNLYWYRRVMGKEIKFLLHFVKESKQDESGMPNNRFLAERTGGTYSTLKVQPAELEDSGVYFCASSGSVGLYEQYFGPGTRLTVT.

The chain is built from TRBV20-1 and TRBJ2-5, with a tentative D call TRBD1 (5 bases). V lost 0 bases, J lost 3 bases, and 8 bases lay in between. The CDR3 is 13 amino acids. Germline V gene sequence: CDR1 DFQATT, CDR2 SNEGSKA (reference sequence). CDR3 in DNA: TGCAGTGCTAGAGATCCAGGGAAAGAGACCCAGTACTTC. The encoded protein is CSARDPGKETQYF.

The chain links TRBV5-1 to TRBJ2-5; D is perhaps TRBD1 (6 bases). The J call may be wrong; the DNA end is better matched by TRBJ2-1. The CDR3 has 14 residues. CDR1 is SGHRS and CDR2 is YFSETQ in the germline V gene. The CDR3 DNA is TGCGCCAGCAGCTTGGACGCAGGGGATAATGAGCAGTTCTTC. This translates into CASSLDAGDNEQFF.